The 7 T cell receptor beta chains below come from one sample, sequenced in a study of OX40 agonist ivuxolimab in advanced cancers. TCRdb's copy holds only in-frame clones and misses some; the assay was immunoSEQ multiplex PCR. Among over 55,000 clones listed, roughly 77% were seen once. Sequencing was performed on CD4+ or CD8+ T cells sorted from blood, taken in a trial of the OX40 agonist ivuxolimab. Source of these receptors: an adult with an advanced solid tumor such as melanoma, head and neck, liver or kidney cancer.

The chain couples TRBV20-1 to TRBJ2-1; D is ambiguous. V lost 0 bases and J lost 8, with 5 bases in between. Germline lookup yields CDR1 DFQATT and CDR2 SNEGSKA (reference sequence). The CDR3 is made up of 11 amino acids. Here the CDR3 DNA reads TGCAGTGCTAGAGATCAGTATGAGCAGTTCTTC. Its protein is CSARDQYEQFF.

The rearrangement uses TRBV7-8 and TRBJ2-7, with D tentatively TRBD1 (6 bases). The CDR3 sequence is 13 residues long. Trimming removed 4 bases at V and 3 bases at J, with 10 bases between. The germline gives CDR1 SGHVS, CDR2 FQNEAQ. The CDR3 DNA reads as TGTGCCAGCAGCTCTAGACAGGTCTACGAGCAGTACTTC. This codes for CASSSRQVYEQYF.

The gene calls are TRBV27 and TRBJ2-4; D remains unclear. V lost 5 bases and J lost 2, with 10 bases in between. CDR3 size: 14 residues. The germline gives CDR1 MNHEY, CDR2 SMNVEV (reference sequence). The CDR3 DNA follows: TGTGCCAGCAGTCTACAGATTCCCAAAAACATTCAGTACTTC. Encoded protein: CASSLQIPKNIQYF.

V gene TRBV7-8 combines with J gene TRBJ2-1, with D unresolved. Germline loops: CDR1 SGHVS, CDR2 FQNEAQ. This CDR3 comprises 14 residues. The V and J ends lost 0 bases and 5 bases respectively, with 8 bases between them. CDR3 bases: TGTGCCAGCAGCTTAGCCGCTGAAAACAATGAGCAGTTCTTC. This translates into CASSLAAENNEQFF.

The CDR3: CASSTKVALWSNEQFF. The DNA for the CDR3 is TGTGCCAGCAGTACGAAGGTCGCTCTCTGGTCCAATGAGCAGTTCTTC. This sequence joins TRBV27 and TRBJ2-1; D unresolved. The germline CDR1 and CDR2 sequences are MNHEY and SMNVEV (reference sequence). The CDR3 is 16 amino acids. The V and J ends lost 5 bases and 6 bases respectively, with 20 bases between them.

This clone was found many times. Other DNA sequences of this sample code for an identical CDR3. The V and J genes are TRBV6-5 and TRBJ2-7; D is unclear. CDR3 length: 14 residues. Germline V gives CDR1 MNHEY, CDR2 SVGAGI. V lost 2 bases, J lost 1 base, and 9 bases lay in between. This CDR3 reads CASSYIGSSYEQYF. The CDR3 DNA is TGTGCCAGCAGTTACATCGGCAGTTCCTACGAGCAGTACTTC.

The rearrangement uses TRBV11-2 and TRBJ2-3; 9 nucleotides align to TRBD2. With 5 bases clipped from V and 4 bases from J, the junction kept 19 bases outside the gene matches. Per the germline V gene, CDR1 is SGHAT and CDR2 is FQNNGV. This CDR3 has 19 residues. The CDR3 sequence: CASSRGVGGRAMGADTQYF. As DNA, the CDR3 is TGTGCCAGCAGCCGGGGGGTCGGCGGGAGGGCTATGGGGGCAGATACGCAGTATTTT.